The next 22 T cell receptor beta chains were all read from a single sample in a study of CD8+ T cells in alopecia areata. As the sequencing template, cDNA was produced by extracting RNA and reverse transcribing it. Profiling relied on immunoSEQ multiplex PCR, and the TCRdb table lists in-frame clones only, not all of them. The sample lists around 100,000 clones, none appearing once, the ten largest making up around 20%. Sequenced input: lesional skin. Source of these receptors: a C3H/HeJ mouse with alopecia areata. Strain haplotype at MHC: H2-k.

Details on this clone: The listed genes are named as in mouse. Read sequence stops 4 residues before the CDR3 end, and the germline J gene provides the missing end. The chain joins TRBV19 to TRBJ2-1; 13 bases line up with TRBD2. The CDR3 runs 16 residues. With V trimmed by 4 bases and J by 3 bases, 4 bases remained unmatched. Germline V gene sequence: CDR1 FNHDT, CDR2 SITEND (reference sequence). Incomplete CDR3 DNA: TGTGCCAGCAGTCCGGGACTGGGGGGGGTCTATGCT. Translated, it gives CASSPGLGGVYA. The whole CDR3 is CASSPGLGGVYAEQFF.

Note on this clone: Gene names denote mouse genes. From the germline J gene comes the end of the CDR3, since the read stops 4 residues before it. The chain joins TRBV1 to TRBJ1-1; 7 bases line up with TRBD1. The CDR3 is made up of 13 amino acids. Germline V gene lookup returns CDR1 NSQYPW and CDR2 LRSPGD (reference sequence). The DNA read from the CDR3 is TGCACCTGCAGTGCACGACAGGGACCA. It is translated as CTCSARQGP. The whole CDR3 protein reads CTCSARQGPEVFF.

This clone occurred a few times. The gene names given are mouse names. The CDR3 end lies 4 residues beyond the end of the read and is filled in from the germline J gene. The rearrangement joins TRBV13-3 to TRBJ2-1; 10 positions match TRBD2. The CDR3 has 14 residues. In germline, CDR1 is NNHDY, CDR2 SYVADS. With V trimmed by 6 bases and J by 3 bases, 3 bases remained unmatched. CDR3 DNA (partial): TGTGCCAGCACCCCTGGGGGGGCCTATGCT. Protein sequence: CASTPGGAYA. The CDR3 reads in full as CASTPGGAYAEQFF.

With respect to this clone: Here the gene names and germline are mouse. CDR3 region: CTCSWDWGGASAEQFF. The part of the CDR3 DNA that was read is TGCACCTGCAGTTGGGACTGGGGGGGCGCCAGTGCT. The chain joins TRBV1 to TRBJ2-1; TRBD2 aligns across 14 bases. Read data end 4 residues before the CDR3 end; the end is taken from the germline J gene. Germline lookup yields CDR1 NSQYPW and CDR2 LRSPGD (reference sequence). The CDR3 totals 16 residues. V was pared by 5 bases and J by 6 bases, with 6 bases of the junction left unmatched. Drawing the rest from reference TRBV1 and TRBJ2-1, the complete variable domain is VTLLEQNPRWRLVPRGQAVNLRCILKNSQYPWMSWYQQDLQKQLQWLFTLRSPGDKEVKSLPGADYLATRVTDTELRLQVANMSQGRTLYCTCSWDWGGASAEQFFGPGTRLTVL.

A remark on this clone: Mouse gene names apply. The read finishes 4 residues shy of the CDR3 end, and the germline J gene is used to complete it. V gene TRBV13-3 combines with J gene TRBJ2-4; D possibly corresponds to TRBD1 (6 bases). Germline V gene lookup returns CDR1 NNHDY and CDR2 SYVADS. The CDR3 is made up of 14 amino acids. V was pared by 2 bases and J by 3 bases, with 10 bases between. The sequenced CDR3 bases are TGTGCCAGCAGTGAGCAGGGGCGGCAAAAC. It codes for CASSEQGRQN. The full CDR3 protein is CASSEQGRQNTLYF.

On this clone: Gene names follow the mouse nomenclature. Coverage ceases 4 residues before the CDR3 finishes, and the germline J gene fills in the end. This chain connects TRBV1 to TRBJ1-4; D uncertain. Per germline, CDR1 NSQYPW and CDR2 LRSPGD (reference sequence). V was pared by 0 bases and J by 0 bases, with 11 bases between. The CDR3 spans 17 residues. CDR3 amino acids: CTCSADWGPVSNERLFF. The DNA read from the CDR3 is TGCACCTGCAGTGCAGATTGGGGTCCAGTTTCCAACGAA. The whole variable domain, filled in from reference TRBV1 and TRBJ1-4, reads VTLLEQNPRWRLVPRGQAVNLRCILKNSQYPWMSWYQQDLQKQLQWLFTLRSPGDKEVKSLPGADYLATRVTDTELRLQVANMSQGRTLYCTCSADWGPVSNERLFFGHGTKLSVL.

This clone has more than one count but fewer than ten. Germline and genes: mouse. The CDR3 goes on 4 residues after the read ends, and that part is filled in from the germline J gene. This chain links TRBV13-3 with TRBJ2-5; maybe TRBD2 (5 bases). This CDR3 spans 14 amino acids. Trimming removed 2 bases at V and 3 bases at J, with 10 bases between. Looked up from germline, CDR1 is NNHDY and CDR2 is SYVADS. The DNA read from the CDR3 is TGTGCCAGCAGTGAGTCCTGGGTTCAAGAC. Amino acids: CASSESWVQD. The CDR3 as a whole reads CASSESWVQDTQYF.

This clone has just a few counts. The germline and genes are mouse ones. The read ends 4 residues shy of where the CDR3 ends; the end is completed using the germline J gene. V gene TRBV13-3 combines with J gene TRBJ2-3, with 8 bases aligning to TRBD1. With V trimmed by 6 bases and J by 0 bases, 3 bases remained unmatched. Germline loops: CDR1 NNHDY, CDR2 SYVADS. The CDR3 sequence is 14 residues long. The CDR3 bases that were read are TGTGCCAGCAACCAGGGGGCTAGTGCAGAA. Translation gives CASNQGASAE. In full, the CDR3 is CASNQGASAETLYF.

This clone was found a few times. Germline and genes here are mouse. The CDR3 end lies 4 residues beyond the end of the read and is filled in from the germline J gene. The genes are TRBV13-3 and TRBJ2-3, with 8 bases that match TRBD2. With V trimmed by 4 bases and J by 0 bases, 4 bases remained unmatched. Germline CDR1 NNHDY, CDR2 SYVADS. The CDR3 covers 15 residues. This CDR3 is CASSLDWESAETLYF. The CDR3 DNA, read in part, is TGTGCCAGCAGTTTGGACTGGGAAAGTGCAGAA.

In the case of this clone: The germline and genes are mouse ones. The missing CDR3 end, 4 residues past where the read stops, is filled in from the germline J gene. V usage is TRBV13-1 and J usage is TRBJ2-1; D is possibly TRBD2 (6 bases). Trimming left V 0 bases short and J 3 bases short, with 10 bases between. CDR1 and CDR2 from the germline V gene are NSHNY and SYGAGN. CDR3 length: 15 amino acids. The CDR3 DNA, read in part, is TGTGCCAGCAGTGATGAGTGGGGGTTCTATGCT. The encoded protein is CASSDEWGFYA. The full CDR3 is CASSDEWGFYAEQFF.

This clone was detected a few times. Gene names and germline match the mouse. The read is 4 residues too short to cover the CDR3 end, so that end is filled in from the germline J gene. The sample holds other DNA sequences that translate to the same CDR3. The genes are TRBV19 and TRBJ2-3; the match to TRBD2 covers 9 bases. Per the germline V gene, CDR1 is FNHDT and CDR2 is SITEND (reference sequence). Germline trimming cut 5 bases from V and 0 bases from J; bases unmatched to any gene: 4. CDR3 size: 15 residues. The CDR3 here is CASRPGLGSAETLYF. Incomplete CDR3 DNA: TGTGCCAGCAGGCCGGGACTGGGTAGTGCAGAA.

About this clone: The genes are named according to mouse. The read ends 4 residues shy of where the CDR3 ends; the end is completed using the germline J gene. The V gene is TRBV13-3, the J gene TRBJ2-3, with 10 bases identical to TRBD2. Trimming took 5 bases from V and 3 from J; bases not matched to a gene: 3. The CDR3 runs to 14 residues. Germline CDR1 reads NNHDY; CDR2 reads SYVADS. The CDR3 bases that were read are TGTGCCAGCAGGGACTGGGGGTCAGCAGAA. This translates into CASRDWGSAE. In full, the CDR3 reads CASRDWGSAETLYF.

In the case of this clone: The gene names here belong to mouse. With the read ending 4 residues before the CDR3 end, the germline J gene is used to fill in that end. The chain joins TRBV13-3 to TRBJ2-1; weak D call: TRBD2 (7 bases). Deletions cut 6 bases from V and 0 bases from J, with 16 bases between. The CDR3 spans 16 residues. In germline, CDR1 is NNHDY, CDR2 SYVADS. CDR3 bases read: TGTGCCAGCACCTACGAGGGGGGCGCTAACTATGCT. Translating it yields CASTYEGGANYA. The whole CDR3 sequence is CASTYEGGANYAEQFF.

This clone was counted only a few times. Mouse gene names apply. The read comes to an end 4 residues before the CDR3 does, leaving the germline J gene to fill in the end. The chain recombines TRBV13-3 with TRBJ2-1; perhaps TRBD1 as D (6 bases). Germline V gene sequence: CDR1 NNHDY, CDR2 SYVADS. Trimming took 1 base from V and 3 from J, leaving 14 bases between them. The CDR3 sequence is 16 residues long. CDR3 residues: CASSDSQGMGYAEQFF. The CDR3 bases that were read are TGTGCCAGCAGTGATTCTCAGGGGATGGGCTATGCT.

A remark on this clone: The listed genes are named as in mouse. Here the CDR3 reads CASTGDSYEQYF. The DNA read from the CDR3 is TGTGCCAGCACAGGGGACTCCTAT. The gene calls are TRBV13-1 and TRBJ2-7, with D tentatively TRBD1 (6 bases). The read comes to an end 4 residues before the CDR3 does, leaving the germline J gene to fill in the end. Trimming shortened V by 6 bases and J by 0 bases, and 7 bases separated the two germline ends. Germline CDR1 is NSHNY and CDR2 is SYGAGN. This CDR3 region has 12 residues.

This clone was counted between two and nine times. Gene names are the mouse ones. The CDR3 end lies 4 residues beyond the end of the read and is filled in from the germline J gene. The chain uses TRBV13-1 and TRBJ2-3; D gene ambiguous. Trimming left V 4 bases short and J 2 bases short, with 11 bases between. Germline lookup yields CDR1 NSHNY and CDR2 SYGAGN. The CDR3 is 14 amino acids. This CDR3 reads CASSSSYNAETLYF. CDR3 DNA (partial): TGTGCCAGCAGTTCTTCATACAATGCAGAA.

As regards this clone: Mouse names are used for the genes. The read is 4 residues too short to cover the CDR3 end, so that end is filled in from the germline J gene. The rearrangement links TRBV13-2 to TRBJ1-1, with TRBD1 matching over 9 bases. The length of the CDR3 is 14 residues. CDR1 and CDR2 from the germline V gene are NNHNN and SYGAGS (reference sequence). The V segment lost 2 bases and the J segment 4 bases; nucleotides outside the gene matches: 3. The CDR3 sequence is CASGEPGQGTEVFF. The CDR3 bases that were read are TGTGCCAGCGGTGAGCCGGGACAGGGCACA.

With respect to this clone: Gene names denote mouse genes. The DNA ends 4 residues before the CDR3 does, and the rest of the CDR3 is filled in from the germline J gene. The J gene is TRBJ1-1, the V gene TRBV13-3; D is uncertain. V shed 7 bases and J shed 0 bases, with 7 bases lying between them. There are 12 residues in the CDR3. Germline lookup yields CDR1 NNHDY and CDR2 SYVADS. CDR3 amino acids: CASAHTNTEVFF. The sequenced part of the CDR3 DNA is TGTGCCAGCGCACACACAAACACA.

With regard to this clone: The listed genes are named as in mouse. The read ends 4 residues early relative to the CDR3; the germline J gene fills the gap. The chain is built from TRBV1 and TRBJ1-2, with 8 bases identical to TRBD1. V shed 5 bases, J shed 0 bases, and the junction held 2 bases outside the gene matches. Germline V CDR1 and CDR2: NSQYPW, LRSPGD (reference sequence). The CDR3 is made up of 14 amino acids. The sequenced CDR3 bases are TGCACCTGCAGTTCGGACAGGGCAAACTCC. Its translation: CTCSSDRANS. In full, the CDR3 reads CTCSSDRANSDYTF.

Only a few counts were recorded for this clone. Mouse germline and gene names are used. The read gets to within 4 residues of the CDR3 end, and the germline J gene fills in the rest. The chain carries TRBV13-3 and TRBJ2-7; TRBD2 matches 12 bases. There are 15 residues in the CDR3. Germline assignment: CDR1 NNHDY and CDR2 SYVADS. Trimming at V came to 4 bases and at J to 2 bases, leaving 4 bases not matched to a gene. The DNA read from the CDR3 is TGTGCCAGCAGTCTGGGACTGGGGGGACCCTAT. It codes for CASSLGLGGPY. The whole CDR3 sequence reads CASSLGLGGPYEQYF.

This clone was counted at least ten times. Mouse names are used for the genes. The read ends 4 residues shy of where the CDR3 ends; the end is completed using the germline J gene. This sequence joins TRBV13-3 and TRBJ2-1; TRBD2 matches at 8 bases. V gave up 3 bases and J gave up 6 bases; unmatched junction bases: 2. CDR1 and CDR2 from the germline V gene are NNHDY and SYVADS. The CDR3 extends over 13 amino acids. The CDR3 is CASSGDWLAEQFF. Incomplete CDR3 DNA: TGTGCCAGCAGTGGGGACTGGCTTGCT.

As for this clone: Mouse germline and gene names are used. The CDR3 bases that were read are TGCACCTGCAGTGCAGAGCTGGGGGGCGCCTAT. Amino acid sequence: CTCSAELGGAY. The complete CDR3 sequence is CTCSAELGGAYEQYF. The chain combines TRBV1 with TRBJ2-7, with 8 bases that match TRBD2. The read finishes 4 residues shy of the CDR3 end, and the germline J gene is used to complete it. V was pared by 0 bases and J by 2 bases, with 3 bases of the junction left unmatched. This CDR3 region has 15 residues. The V gene's germline CDR1 is NSQYPW and CDR2 LRSPGD (reference sequence).